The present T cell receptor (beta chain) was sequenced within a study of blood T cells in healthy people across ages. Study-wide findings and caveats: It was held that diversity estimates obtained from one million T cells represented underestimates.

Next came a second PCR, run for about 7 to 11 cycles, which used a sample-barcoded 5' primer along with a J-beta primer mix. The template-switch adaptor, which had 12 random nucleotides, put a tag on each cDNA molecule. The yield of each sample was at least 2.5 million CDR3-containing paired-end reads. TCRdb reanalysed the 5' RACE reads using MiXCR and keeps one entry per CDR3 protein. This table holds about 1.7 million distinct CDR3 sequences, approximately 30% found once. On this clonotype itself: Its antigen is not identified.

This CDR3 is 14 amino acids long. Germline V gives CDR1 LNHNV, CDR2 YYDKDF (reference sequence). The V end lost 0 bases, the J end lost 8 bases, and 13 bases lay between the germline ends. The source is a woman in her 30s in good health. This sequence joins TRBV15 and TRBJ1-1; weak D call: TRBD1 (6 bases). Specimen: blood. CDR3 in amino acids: CATSREGTLSEAFF. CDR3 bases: TGTGCCACCAGCAGAGAAGGGACACTGTCCGAAGCTTTCTTT.